This TCR beta chain was obtained from a study of T cells in women clearing cervical HPV infection. Study background: Controls' single incident HPV16 infection cleared within 12 months without precancer.

General study results and limits: Associations may precede or follow infection; HPV-specific or memory T cells were not isolated. TRBV6-7 relative abundance averaged approximately 0.11% in cases and about 0.15% in controls.

The CDR3 runs 14 residues. The V segment lost 4 bases and the J segment 2 bases; nucleotides outside the gene matches: 5. Germline CDR1 reads SQVTM; CDR2 reads ANQGSEA. Comments on this clone: Its antigen is unidentified. The observed sequence ends 3 residues before the CDR3 terminus, with the missing tail filled in from the germline J gene.

TCR beta CDR3 amplified by multiplex PCR from approximately 1,300 ng genomic DNA. Method: immunoSEQ multiplex PCR; TCRdb's copy keeps in-frame clones and lacks some. Its listing shows roughly 22,000 clones. The sample taken for sequencing was blood buffy coat. The chain links TRBV29-1 to TRBJ2-1; TRBD2 agrees at 7 bases. The source is a woman aged 18-70 years with a cervical HPV16 infection that either progressed to CIN3+ or cleared (not recorded which). The CDR3 bases that were read are TGCAGCGTTGTGGATGGACTAGCCTACAATGAG. This sequence encodes CSVVDGLAYNE. The whole CDR3 sequence reads CSVVDGLAYNEQFF.